The source of this T cell receptor beta chain is a study of early T cells in non-severe SARS-CoV-2 infection. Study-level findings and limits: Matching results from VDJdb favored anti-spike CD8 responses, leaving private and CD4 specificities undetected.

In its sample, this clonotype was seen many times. Its antigen is as yet unknown. Researchers tagged individual cDNA molecules with unique molecular identifiers. One entry per CDR3 protein, called by TCRdb with MiXCR from the 5' RACE reads. The profile shows some 64,000 distinct CDR3 sequences, about 13% of them singletons. V dropped 0 bases and J dropped 8 bases, with 11 bases sitting between them. Germline CDR1 KGHSH, CDR2 LQKENI. The CDR3 is made up of 14 amino acids. This chain joins TRBV18 and TRBJ2-1; D remains unclear. This TCR derives from an adult who was a healthcare worker with PCR-confirmed SARS-CoV-2 infection or an uninfected control (not recorded which). Material for sequencing was whole blood. CDR3: CASSPPSTYDEQFF. The CDR3 coding sequence is TGTGCCAGCTCACCACCATCCACTTACGATGAGCAGTTCTTC.